Presented here are 4 T cell receptor beta chains from one specimen sequenced in a study of OX40 agonist ivuxolimab in advanced cancers. Using immunoSEQ multiplex PCR, the repertoire was profiled, and TCRdb retains in-frame clones only, with some absent. The sample gives about 80,000 clones, roughly 91% of which show up once; approximately 0.3% is in the top ten. This sample comprised CD4+ or CD8+ T cells sorted from blood, obtained in a trial of the OX40 agonist ivuxolimab. These receptors were taken from an adult with an advanced solid tumor such as melanoma, head and neck, liver or kidney cancer.

This clone showed up just once. This chain connects TRBV7-2 to TRBJ2-3, with 10 nucleotides matching TRBD2. The germline V gene encodes CDR1 SGHTA and CDR2 FQGNSA. V was pared by 5 bases and J by 6 bases, with 14 bases of the junction left unmatched. The length of the CDR3 is 17 residues. The CDR3 reads CASSRGSSGGRSDTQYF. DNA of the CDR3: TGTGCCAGCAGCCGGGGGTCTAGCGGGGGCCGATCGGATACGCAGTATTTT.

The rearrangement joins TRBV28 to TRBJ1-1, with D unresolved. The V end was cut by 4 bases, the J end by 5 bases, with 8 bases between. The CDR3 extends over 12 amino acids. The germline V gene has CDR1 MDHEN and CDR2 SYDVKM. The CDR3 sequence: CASSSRLTEAFF. CDR3 sequence (DNA): TGTGCCAGCAGTTCCCGCCTGACTGAAGCTTTCTTT. The entire variable domain, with the rest obtained from reference TRBV28 and TRBJ1-1, is as follows: DVKVTQSSRYLVKRTGEKVFLECVQDMDHENMFWYRQDPGLGLRLIYFSYDVKMKEKGDIPEGYSVSREKKERFSLILESASTNQTSMYLCASSSRLTEAFFGQGTRLTVV.

The J gene is TRBJ2-7, the V gene TRBV7-8; D not certain. V dropped 0 bases and J dropped 4 bases, with 10 bases sitting between them. This CDR3 is built from 14 residues. Germline assignment: CDR1 SGHVS and CDR2 FQNEAQ. The CDR3 sequence is CASSLADEVYEQYF. CDR3 nucleotide sequence: TGTGCCAGCAGCTTAGCGGACGAGGTTTACGAGCAGTACTTC.

The chain combines TRBV5-1 with TRBJ1-4; unclear D gene. The CDR3 runs to 15 residues. The germline CDR1 and CDR2 sequences are SGHRS and YFSETQ. V was cut by 0 bases and J by 8 bases, with 14 bases left in between. The DNA of the CDR3 is TGCGCCAGCAGCTTGGTATCAACGCTTAGAGAAAAACTGTTTTTT. It specifies CASSLVSTLREKLFF. Together with reference TRBV5-1 and TRBJ1-4, the CDR3 gives the full variable domain: KAGVTQTPRYLIKTRGQQVTLSCSPISGHRSVSWYQQTPGQGLQFLFEYFSETQRNKGNFPGRFSGRQFSNSRSEMNVSTLELGDSALYLCASSLVSTLREKLFFGSGTQLSVL.